The 19 T cell receptor beta chains below come from one sample, sequenced in a study of T cells after yellow fever vaccination. TCRdb recomputed calls from the 5' RACE reads with MiXCR, one row per CDR3 protein. The repertoire holds approximately 160,000 distinct CDR3 sequences, approximately 6.2% seen once, with 2.9% in the top ten. Source: CD4+ T cells sorted from PBMCs, taken on the day of the first yellow fever vaccination. These receptor sequences come from a young man who received the YFV17D yellow fever vaccine.

This clonotype showed up just a few times. DNA for the CDR3: TGCGCCAGCAGCTTTGGCTCAGGGTCCACAGATACGCAGTATTTT. Protein product: CASSFGSGSTDTQYF. V gene TRBV5-1 combines with J gene TRBJ2-3; TRBD1 is a possible D gene (5 bases). V lost 2 bases and J 2 bases, leaving 12 bases between the germline ends. Germline CDR1 is SGHRS and CDR2 is YFSETQ. CDR3 length: 15 residues.

The chain combines TRBV6-5 with TRBJ2-1; 9 bases are a match to TRBD2. The germline gives CDR1 MNHEY, CDR2 SVGAGI. CDR3 size: 16 residues. Trimming removed 0 bases from V and 3 bases from J; junction bases left unmatched: 3. The CDR3, as DNA: TGTGCCAGCAGTTACTCGACTAGCGGACTCTACAATGAGCAGTTCTTC. It specifies CASSYSTSGLYNEQFF.

This clonotype has a count of ten or more. The chain recombines TRBV7-2 with TRBJ2-1; 9 bases agree with TRBD1. The CDR3 loop spans 13 amino acids. Germline V CDR1 and CDR2: SGHTA, FQGNSA. The trim removed 3 bases at V and 16 bases at J, leaving 10 bases unmatched. The CDR3 region has the DNA TGTGCCAGCAGCTTGAATGGCCGGGACAGGGAATTCTTC. Its protein product is CASSLNGRDREFF. The whole variable domain, remainder taken from reference TRBV7-2 and TRBJ2-1, is GAGVSQSPSNKVTEKGKDVELRCDPISGHTALYWYRQSLGQGLEFLIYFQGNSAPDKSGLPSDRFSAERTGGSVSTLTIQRTQQEDSAVYLCASSLNGRDREFFGPGTRLTVL.

This clonotype was seen many times. The chain joins TRBV5-1 to TRBJ2-7; D may be TRBD1 (6 bases). Between the trimmed V and J ends, which lost 0 bases and 6 bases, there was a span of 13 bases. The CDR3 runs to 14 residues. The germline CDR1 and CDR2 sequences are SGHRS and YFSETQ. DNA for the CDR3: TGCGCCAGCAGCTTGGACAGGGCCACTGGCGAGCAGTACTTC. As protein: CASSLDRATGEQYF. Full variable domain (outside the CDR3, taken from reference TRBV5-1 and TRBJ2-7): KAGVTQTPRYLIKTRGQQVTLSCSPISGHRSVSWYQQTPGQGLQFLFEYFSETQRNKGNFPGRFSGRQFSNSRSEMNVSTLELGDSALYLCASSLDRATGEQYFGPGTRLTVT.

This clonotype was seen a few times. Relative to the germline gene, one junction end is altered; a read error may explain this. The chain links TRBV7-7 to TRBJ1-3; D is unclear. Germline loops: CDR1 SSHAT, CDR2 FNYEAQ (reference sequence). The CDR3 is 16 residues long. The CDR3 region is CASSLCLEGSGNTIYF. The CDR3 DNA reads TGTGCTAGCAGCTTGTGTCTCGAAGGCTCTGGAAACACCATATATTTT.

This clonotype has a count of ten or more. The V gene is TRBV5-1, the J gene TRBJ1-1; weak D call: TRBD1 (6 bases). The germline V gene encodes CDR1 SGHRS and CDR2 YFSETQ. The CDR3 contains 14 residues. Trimming removed 3 bases from V and 1 base from J, with 10 bases in between. The CDR3 DNA sequence: TGCGCCAGCAGCTACCTACAGGGGAACACTGAAGCTTTCTTT. It is translated as CASSYLQGNTEAFF.

This clonotype was observed at least ten times. This chain joins TRBV7-9 and TRBJ2-3; 12 nucleotides agree with TRBD2. CDR1 is SEHNR and CDR2 is FQNEAQ in the germline V gene (reference sequence). J was trimmed by 5 bases and V by 3 bases; bases with no gene match: 6. This CDR3 region has 16 residues. CDR3 loop: CASSLALAGGQDTQYF. The CDR3 nucleotides read TGTGCCAGCAGCTTGGCCCTAGCGGGGGGGCAAGATACGCAGTATTTT.

This clonotype was detected many times. This sequence joins TRBV12-3 or TRBV12-4 and TRBJ2-3, with a possible D match to TRBD1 (6 bases). This CDR3 has 15 amino acids. Trimming removed 6 bases at V and 1 base at J, with 14 bases between. CDR3 sequence reads: CASSLPGHGTDTQYF. Here the CDR3 DNA reads TGTGCCAGCAGCCTGCCGGGACACGGCACAGATACGCAGTATTTT.

This clonotype was seen at least ten times. The chain employs TRBV7-8 and TRBJ2-3; 14 nucleotides align to TRBD2. V lost 4 bases to trimming and J lost 6 bases; unmatched junction nucleotides: 21. The germline CDR1 and CDR2 sequences are SGHVS and FQNEAQ. This CDR3 is built from 21 residues. The CDR3 spells CASSWPSARTSGGSRQDTQYF. The CDR3 bases are TGTGCCAGCAGCTGGCCCTCCGCTAGGACTAGCGGGGGGAGCCGTCAGGATACGCAGTATTTT.

This clonotype was picked up many times. The chain joins TRBV12-3 or TRBV12-4 to TRBJ2-7; 8 nucleotides match TRBD1. The CDR3 sequence is 15 residues long. The ends lost 5 bases at V and 4 bases at J; junction bases unmatched: 10. The CDR3, as DNA: TGTGCCAGCAGTCCTCGTCCCGGACAGGGTTACGAGCAGTACTTC. This encodes CASSPRPGQGYEQYF.

This clonotype was recorded a few times. The chain joins TRBV15 to TRBJ2-5; TRBD1 might be the D (6 bases). There are 15 residues in the CDR3. Trimming cost V 1 base and J 3 bases, with 12 bases left between them. Germline V lookup: CDR1 LNHNV, CDR2 YYDKDF (reference sequence). The CDR3 is CATSRAGAGKETQYF. As DNA, the CDR3 is TGTGCCACCAGCAGAGCAGGGGCAGGGAAAGAGACCCAGTACTTC.

V and J are TRBV20-1 and TRBJ1-5; D is undetermined. V lost 3 bases and J 3 bases, leaving 12 bases between the germline ends. Germline values: CDR1 DFQATT, CDR2 SNEGSKA (reference sequence). There are 14 residues in the CDR3. This CDR3 reads CSARLPDPNQPQHF. The CDR3 nucleotides read TGCAGTGCTAGGCTCCCGGACCCCAATCAGCCCCAGCATTTT.

This clonotype was recorded at least ten times. V and J are TRBV7-2 and TRBJ1-1; D uncertain. The CDR3 runs 12 residues. V was cut by 5 bases and J by 2 bases, with 6 bases left in between. Germline CDR1 SGHTA, CDR2 FQGNSA. The CDR3 sequence: CASSTYNTEAFF. The CDR3 bases are TGTGCCAGCAGCACTTACAACACTGAAGCTTTCTTT.

There are a few counts of this clonotype. V is TRBV2 and J is TRBJ1-6, with 7 bases identical to TRBD1. Looked up from germline, CDR1 is SNHLY and CDR2 is FYNNEI. The CDR3 runs to 14 residues. The V and J ends lost 6 bases and 7 bases, in that order; junction bases with no gene match: 6. The CDR3 DNA is TGTGCCAGCAGCGGGACAGACGCGAATTCACCCCTCCACTTT. This translates into CASSGTDANSPLHF.

This rearrangement joins TRBV3-1 to TRBJ2-3, with TRBD1 matching over 8 bases. This CDR3 has 15 residues. V dropped 3 bases and J dropped 5; count of bases not matched to a gene: 7. Per the germline V gene, CDR1 is LGHDT and CDR2 is YNNKEL (reference sequence). The CDR3 nucleotides read TGTGCCAGCAGCCAGGTCAGGGGGCGCAGAGATACGCAGTATTTT. As protein: CASSQVRGRRDTQYF.

Ten or more counts support this clonotype. CDR3 in DNA: TGCGCCAGCAGCCAAGAAAGGGCCCCCAGGAACACTGAAGCTTTCTTT. Translating gives CASSQERAPRNTEAFF. J is TRBJ1-1 and V is TRBV4-3; D not certain. This CDR3 has 16 amino acids. V lost 0 bases and J lost 1, with 12 bases in between. CDR1 and CDR2 (germline): LGHNA, YSLEER.

In its sample, this clonotype was seen many times. The rearrangement links TRBV7-2 to TRBJ2-3; the D call may be TRBD1 or TRBD2 (6 bases each). The CDR3 consists of 15 residues. Per the germline V gene, CDR1 is SGHTA and CDR2 is FQGNSA. Trimming removed 2 bases at V and 3 bases at J, with 12 bases between. In DNA, the CDR3 is TGTGCCAGCAGCTTACTGGGGGGCGGGACAGATACGCAGTATTTT. Its protein is CASSLLGGGTDTQYF.

At least ten counts were recorded for this clonotype. The chain employs TRBV12-3 or TRBV12-4 and TRBJ2-3; D is undetermined. Between the trimmed V and J ends, which lost 7 bases and 0 bases, there was a span of 14 bases. The CDR3 is made up of 15 amino acids. Here the CDR3 reads CASTLWLTSTDTQYF. CDR3 bases: TGTGCCAGCACCCTGTGGCTGACTAGCACAGATACGCAGTATTTT.

The V and J genes are TRBV6-1 and TRBJ1-2; maybe TRBD1 (6 bases). The CDR3 extends over 15 amino acids. The V gene's germline CDR1 is MNHNS and CDR2 SASEGT. V was shortened by 6 bases and J by 7 bases, with 21 bases between the two germline ends. CDR3 loop: CASRSGGGRTGGYTF. As DNA, the CDR3 is TGTGCCAGCAGATCCGGGGGGGGGCGAACGGGTGGCTACACCTTC.